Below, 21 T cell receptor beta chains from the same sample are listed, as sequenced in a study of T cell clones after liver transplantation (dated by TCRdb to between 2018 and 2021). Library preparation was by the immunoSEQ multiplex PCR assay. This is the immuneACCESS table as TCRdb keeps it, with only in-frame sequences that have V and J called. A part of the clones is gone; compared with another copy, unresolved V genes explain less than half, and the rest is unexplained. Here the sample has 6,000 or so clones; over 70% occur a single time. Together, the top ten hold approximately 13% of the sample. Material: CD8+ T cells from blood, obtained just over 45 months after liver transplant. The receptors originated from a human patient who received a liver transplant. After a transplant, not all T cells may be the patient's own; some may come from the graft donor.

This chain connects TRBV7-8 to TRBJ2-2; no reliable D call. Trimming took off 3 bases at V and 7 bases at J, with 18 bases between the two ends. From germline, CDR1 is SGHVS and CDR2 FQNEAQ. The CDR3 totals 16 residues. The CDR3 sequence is CASSFTAWTLDGELFF. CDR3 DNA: TGTGCCAGCAGCTTCACCGCCTGGACGCTAGACGGGGAGCTGTTTTTT. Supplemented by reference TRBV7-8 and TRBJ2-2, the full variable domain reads GAGVSQSPRYKVAKRGQDVALRCDPISGHVSLFWYQQALGQGPEFLTYFQNEAQLDKSGLPSDRFFAERPEGSVSTLKIQRTQQEDSAVYLCASSFTAWTLDGELFFGEGSRLTVL.

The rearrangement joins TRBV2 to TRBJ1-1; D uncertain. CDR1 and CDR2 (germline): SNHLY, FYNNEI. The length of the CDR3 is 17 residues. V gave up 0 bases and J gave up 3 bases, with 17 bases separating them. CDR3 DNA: TGTGCCAGCAGTGAAGCGAGAGGATGGAGGGCAGACACTGAAGCTTTCTTT. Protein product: CASSEARGWRADTEAFF.

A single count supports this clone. Here the CDR3 DNA reads TGCGCCAGCAGCCAGCCGGGACTAGGAGATGAGCAGTTCTTC. The encoded protein is CASSQPGLGDEQFF. The V and J genes are TRBV4-3 and TRBJ2-1, with 8 bases matching TRBD2. CDR1 and CDR2 from the germline V gene are LGHNA and YSLEER. This CDR3 is built from 14 residues. V was clipped by 3 bases and J by 8 bases; unmatched bases: 6.

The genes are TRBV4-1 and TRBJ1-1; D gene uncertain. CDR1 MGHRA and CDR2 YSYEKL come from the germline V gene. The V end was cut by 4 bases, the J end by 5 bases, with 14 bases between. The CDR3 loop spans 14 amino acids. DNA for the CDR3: TGCGCCAGCAGCCCCCCGGAAAGGGTAACTGAAGCTTTCTTT. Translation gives CASSPPERVTEAFF.

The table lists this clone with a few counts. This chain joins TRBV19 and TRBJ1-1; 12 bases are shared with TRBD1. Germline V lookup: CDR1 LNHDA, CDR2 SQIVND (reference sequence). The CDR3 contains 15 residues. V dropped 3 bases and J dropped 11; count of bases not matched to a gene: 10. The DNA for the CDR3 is TGTGCCAGTAGTATCGGGACAGGGGGCGACGTAGGGGCTTTCTTT. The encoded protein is CASSIGTGGDVGAFF.

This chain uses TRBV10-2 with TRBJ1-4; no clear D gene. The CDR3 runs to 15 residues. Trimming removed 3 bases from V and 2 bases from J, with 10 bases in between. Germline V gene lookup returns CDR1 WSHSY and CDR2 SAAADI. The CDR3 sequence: CASSDGLGTNEKLFF. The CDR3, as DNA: TGCGCCAGCAGTGACGGCCTGGGGACTAATGAAAAACTGTTTTTT.

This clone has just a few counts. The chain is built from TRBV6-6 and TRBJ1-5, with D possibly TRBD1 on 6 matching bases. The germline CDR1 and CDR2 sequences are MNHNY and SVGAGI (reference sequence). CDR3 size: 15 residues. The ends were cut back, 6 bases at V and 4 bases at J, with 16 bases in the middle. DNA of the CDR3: TGTGCCAGCAGACAGGGAGTGGGGCCTAATCAGCCCCAGCATTTT. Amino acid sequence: CASRQGVGPNQPQHF.

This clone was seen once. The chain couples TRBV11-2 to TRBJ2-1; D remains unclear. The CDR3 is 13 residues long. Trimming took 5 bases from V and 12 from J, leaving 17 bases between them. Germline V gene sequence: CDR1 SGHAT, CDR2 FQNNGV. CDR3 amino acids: CASSVPPDMWQFF. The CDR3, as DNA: TGTGCCAGCAGCGTACCCCCCGACATGTGGCAGTTCTTC.

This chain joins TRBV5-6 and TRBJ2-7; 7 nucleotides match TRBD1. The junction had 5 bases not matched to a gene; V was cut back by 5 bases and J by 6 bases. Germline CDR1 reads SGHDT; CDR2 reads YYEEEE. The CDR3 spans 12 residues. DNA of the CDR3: TGTGCCAGCAGTCTCCAGGGGGTCGAGCAGTACTTC. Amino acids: CASSLQGVEQYF. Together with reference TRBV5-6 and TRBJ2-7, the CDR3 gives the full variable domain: DAGVTQSPTHLIKTRGQQVTLRCSPKSGHDTVSWYQQALGQGPQFIFQYYEEEERQRGNFPDRFSGHQFPNYSSELNVNALLLGDSALYLCASSLQGVEQYFGPGTRLTVT.

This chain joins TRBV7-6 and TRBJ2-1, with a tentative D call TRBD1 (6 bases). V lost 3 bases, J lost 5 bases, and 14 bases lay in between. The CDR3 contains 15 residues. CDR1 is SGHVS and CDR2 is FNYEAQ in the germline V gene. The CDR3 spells CASSFLAGVNNEQFF. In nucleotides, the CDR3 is TGTGCCAGCAGCTTTCTGGCAGGGGTCAACAATGAGCAGTTCTTC.

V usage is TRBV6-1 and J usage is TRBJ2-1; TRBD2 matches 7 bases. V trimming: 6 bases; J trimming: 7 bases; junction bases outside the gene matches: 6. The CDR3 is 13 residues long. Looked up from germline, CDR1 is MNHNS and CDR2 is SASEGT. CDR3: CASRRGGANEQFF. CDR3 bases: TGTGCCAGCAGAAGGGGAGGGGCGAATGAGCAGTTCTTC.

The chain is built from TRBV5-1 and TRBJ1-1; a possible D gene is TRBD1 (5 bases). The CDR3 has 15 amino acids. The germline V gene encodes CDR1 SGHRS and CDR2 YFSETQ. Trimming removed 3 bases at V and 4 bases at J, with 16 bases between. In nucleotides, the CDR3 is TGCGCCAGCAGCTCCCGGATTTCTAGGGGCACTGAAGCTTTCTTT. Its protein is CASSSRISRGTEAFF.

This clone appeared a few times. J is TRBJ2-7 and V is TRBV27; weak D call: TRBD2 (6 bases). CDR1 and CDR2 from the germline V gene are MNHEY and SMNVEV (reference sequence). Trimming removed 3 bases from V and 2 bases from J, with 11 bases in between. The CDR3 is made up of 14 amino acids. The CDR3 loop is CASSFGGLTYEQYF. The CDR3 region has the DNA TGTGCCAGCAGTTTCGGGGGTTTAACCTACGAGCAGTACTTC.

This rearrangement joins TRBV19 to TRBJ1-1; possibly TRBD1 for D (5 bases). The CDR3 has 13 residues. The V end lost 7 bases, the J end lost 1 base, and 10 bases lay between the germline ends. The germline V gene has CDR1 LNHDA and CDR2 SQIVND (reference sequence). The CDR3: CASNWGRNTEAFF. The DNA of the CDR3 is TGTGCCAGTAATTGGGGGAGGAACACTGAAGCTTTCTTT.

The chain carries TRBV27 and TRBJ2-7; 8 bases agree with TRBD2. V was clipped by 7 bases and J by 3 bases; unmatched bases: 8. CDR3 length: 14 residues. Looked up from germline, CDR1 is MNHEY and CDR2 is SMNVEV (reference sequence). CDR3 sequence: CASNPTGTSYEQYF. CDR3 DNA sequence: TGTGCCAGCAATCCCACCGGGACTAGCTACGAGCAGTACTTC.

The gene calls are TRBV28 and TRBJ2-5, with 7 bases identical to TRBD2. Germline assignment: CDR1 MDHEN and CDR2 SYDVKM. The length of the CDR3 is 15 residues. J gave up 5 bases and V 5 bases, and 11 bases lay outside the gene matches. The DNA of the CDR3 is TGTGCCAGCAGTGTCGGGACTATCCCTGCGGAGACCCAGTACTTC. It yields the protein CASSVGTIPAETQYF.

The CDR3 sequence: CASSAGTREGNQPQHF. In nucleotides, the CDR3 is TGTGCCAGCAGCGCCGGGACAAGAGAGGGCAATCAGCCCCAGCATTTT. The rearrangement links TRBV9 to TRBJ1-5; D is possibly TRBD1 (6 bases). V dropped 3 bases and J dropped 2 bases, with 15 bases sitting between them. Germline V CDR1 and CDR2: SGDLS, YYNGEE. The CDR3 loop spans 16 amino acids.

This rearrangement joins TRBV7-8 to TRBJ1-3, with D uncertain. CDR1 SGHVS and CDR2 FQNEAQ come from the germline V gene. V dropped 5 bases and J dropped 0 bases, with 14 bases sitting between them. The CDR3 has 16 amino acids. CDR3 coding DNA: TGTGCCAGCAGCCCCCCCCCACAGTTCTCTGGAAACACCATATATTTT. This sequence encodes CASSPPPQFSGNTIYF.

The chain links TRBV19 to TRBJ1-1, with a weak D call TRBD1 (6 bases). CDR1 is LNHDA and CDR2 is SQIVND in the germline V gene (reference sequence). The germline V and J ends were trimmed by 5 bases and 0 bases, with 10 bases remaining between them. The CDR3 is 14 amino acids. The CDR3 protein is CASSFGQMNTEAFF. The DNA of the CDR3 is TGTGCCAGTAGTTTCGGACAGATGAACACTGAAGCTTTCTTT.

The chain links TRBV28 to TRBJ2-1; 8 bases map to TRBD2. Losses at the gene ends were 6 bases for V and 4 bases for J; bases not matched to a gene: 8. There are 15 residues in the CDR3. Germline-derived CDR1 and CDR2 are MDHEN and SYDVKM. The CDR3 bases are TGTGCCAGCAGCCTCGGGACTAGTCGGTACAATGAGCAGTTCTTC. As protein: CASSLGTSRYNEQFF.

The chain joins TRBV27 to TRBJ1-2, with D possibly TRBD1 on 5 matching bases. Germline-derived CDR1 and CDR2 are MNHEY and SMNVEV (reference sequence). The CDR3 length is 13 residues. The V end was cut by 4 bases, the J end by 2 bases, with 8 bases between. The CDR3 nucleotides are TGTGCCAGCAGTTGGGACGAGAACTATGGCTACACCTTC. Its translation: CASSWDENYGYTF.